The 13 T cell receptor beta chains below all came from one sample that was sequenced in a study of shared clonotypes between healthy human individuals. Some clones are missing from TCRdb's copy, which holds only in-frame ones; the method was immunoSEQ multiplex PCR. The sample has about 2.4 million clones; roughly 93% are singletons. What was sequenced was naive CD4+ T cells from PBMCs. The sample's subset: CD45RA+ positively selected. Every receptor here comes from a man between 18 and 29 years old in good health. Some clones in this sample may be carry-over from other donors' samples.

J is TRBJ1-2 and V is TRBV28, with TRBD1 matching over 7 bases. The trim removed 7 bases at V and 2 bases at J, leaving 7 bases unmatched. There are 14 residues in the CDR3. Per the germline V gene, CDR1 is MDHEN and CDR2 is SYDVKM. The CDR3 here is CASTYAGGNYGYTF. The CDR3, as DNA: TGTGCCAGCACCTACGCAGGGGGAAACTATGGCTACACCTTC.

The chain links TRBV11-3 to TRBJ1-1, with D hard to call. Trimming shortened V by 1 base and J by 5 bases, and 8 bases separated the two germline ends. The CDR3 has 13 residues. The germline V gene encodes CDR1 SGHNT and CDR2 YENEEA. CDR3 sequence: CASSLGGETEAFF. The DNA of the CDR3 is TGTGCCAGCAGCTTAGGCGGGGAGACTGAAGCTTTCTTT.

The V gene is TRBV9, the J gene TRBJ2-3; unclear D gene. Trimming left V 4 bases short and J 0 bases short, with 6 bases between. Germline values: CDR1 SGDLS, CDR2 YYNGEE. This CDR3 comprises 13 residues. CDR3 sequence (DNA): TGTGCCAGCAGCACAATTAGCACAGATACGCAGTATTTT. Translating gives CASSTISTDTQYF.

The CDR3 coding sequence is TGTGCCAGCAGTTGGCTAAGCGGGAGGGTTTCAGATACGCAGTATTTT. Amino acids: CASSWLSGRVSDTQYF. The J gene is TRBJ2-3, the V gene TRBV2; the match to TRBD2 covers 10 bases. Germline loops: CDR1 SNHLY, CDR2 FYNNEI. V was clipped by 5 bases and J by 4 bases; unmatched bases: 9. The CDR3 runs to 16 residues. The full variable domain, its missing parts supplied by reference TRBV2 and TRBJ2-3, is EPEVTQTPSHQVTQMGQEVILRCVPISNHLYFYWYRQILGQKVEFLVSFYNNEISEKSEIFDDQFSVERPDGSNFTLKIRSTKLEDSAMYFCASSWLSGRVSDTQYFGPGTRLTVL.

The chain has TRBV7-6 and TRBJ2-1, with 9 bases aligning to TRBD2. The CDR3 contains 15 residues. The V segment lost 5 bases and the J segment 5 bases; nucleotides outside the gene matches: 7. Germline V CDR1 and CDR2: SGHVS, FNYEAQ. The DNA for the CDR3 is TGTGCCAGCAGCGGTCTCGTAGCGGGAGACAATGAGCAGTTCTTC. Its translation: CASSGLVAGDNEQFF.

The V call is TRBV6-6, the J call TRBJ1-2; D remains ambiguous. There are 14 residues in the CDR3. The V and J ends lost 2 bases and 1 base respectively, with 8 bases between them. Per germline, CDR1 MNHNY and CDR2 SVGAGI (reference sequence). The CDR3 protein is CASSYGSLNYGYTF. The CDR3, as DNA: TGTGCCAGCAGTTACGGCAGCCTTAACTATGGCTACACCTTC.

The rearrangement links TRBV2 to TRBJ1-4; the D is unclear. The CDR3 consists of 12 residues. Germline V gene lookup returns CDR1 SNHLY and CDR2 FYNNEI. Trimming took 6 bases from V and 8 from J, leaving 10 bases between them. The chain's CDR3 is CASSRLGEKLFF. As DNA, the CDR3 is TGTGCCAGCAGCCGACTGGGGGAAAAACTGTTTTTT.

CDR3 sequence: CASSYSVLSEAFF. The CDR3 DNA reads as TGTGCCAGCAGTTACTCTGTATTAAGTGAAGCTTTCTTT. The V call is TRBV6-6, the J call TRBJ1-1; D uncertain. The CDR3 has 13 residues. V lost 0 bases and J 7 bases, leaving 9 bases between the germline ends. The V gene's germline CDR1 is MNHNY and CDR2 SVGAGI (reference sequence).

This chain joins TRBV4-3 and TRBJ2-7, with D uncertain. V shed 0 bases and J shed 4 bases, with 13 bases lying between them. There are 15 residues in the CDR3. The germline V gene encodes CDR1 LGHNA and CDR2 YSLEER. As DNA, the CDR3 is TGCGCCAGCAGCCAAGAAGTGGGTCTCGGATACGAGCAGTACTTC. This encodes CASSQEVGLGYEQYF.

This clone was seen a handful of times. The CDR3 loop reads CASAHRDTEAFF. The CDR3 nucleotides read TGTGCCAGCGCTCACAGGGATACTGAAGCTTTCTTT. The rearrangement links TRBV7-9 to TRBJ1-1; D is possibly TRBD1 (6 bases). This CDR3 has 12 residues. V was trimmed by 8 bases and J by 5 bases, leaving 12 bases between them. CDR1 is SEHNR, CDR2 FQNEAQ, per germline (reference sequence).

The V and J genes are TRBV19 and TRBJ2-1, with TRBD1 matching over 10 bases. Germline CDR1 and CDR2: LNHDA and SQIVND (reference sequence). The trim removed 7 bases at V and 8 bases at J, leaving 14 bases unmatched. CDR3 size: 16 residues. CDR3 residues: CASTPRPGQGRHEQFF. The CDR3 bases are TGTGCCAGTACCCCTCGCCCGGGACAGGGGAGGCATGAGCAGTTCTTC. Complete variable domain (other parts from reference TRBV19 and TRBJ2-1): DGGITQSPKYLFRKEGQNVTLSCEQNLNHDAMYWYRQDPGQGLRLIYYSQIVNDFQKGDIAEGYSVSREKKESFPLTVTSAQKNPTAFYLCASTPRPGQGRHEQFFGPGTRLTVL.

The J gene is TRBJ2-7, the V gene TRBV19; 14 bases are a match to TRBD2. The length of the CDR3 is 16 residues. The germline CDR1 and CDR2 sequences are LNHDA and SQIVND (reference sequence). Germline trimming cut 6 bases from V and 2 bases from J; bases unmatched to any gene: 6. This CDR3 reads CASRGLAGEQTYEQYF. CDR3 DNA: TGTGCCAGTAGGGGACTAGCGGGAGAGCAGACCTACGAGCAGTACTTC. The full variable domain, in which reference TRBV19 and TRBJ2-7 provide the parts outside the CDR3, is DGGITQSPKYLFRKEGQNVTLSCEQNLNHDAMYWYRQDPGQGLRLIYYSQIVNDFQKGDIAEGYSVSREKKESFPLTVTSAQKNPTAFYLCASRGLAGEQTYEQYFGPGTRLTVT.

The V gene is TRBV7-9, the J gene TRBJ2-5; D gene ambiguous. The V end was cut by 5 bases, the J end by 2 bases, with 15 bases between. The CDR3 sequence is 15 residues long. Germline V gives CDR1 SEHNR, CDR2 FQNEAQ (reference sequence). CDR3 sequence (DNA): TGTGCCAGCAGCCCCTCTAGGTTCCTACAAGAGACCCAGTACTTC. Translated, it gives CASSPSRFLQETQYF.